This record concerns one T cell receptor (beta chain) sequence. As yet, its antigen is unknown. These data come from a study of shared clonotypes between healthy human individuals. Study-wide results and limits: Naive CD4 clonotypes were shared across a few donors at 4.5% to 6%.

Repertoires were generated with immunoSEQ multiplex PCR, while TCRdb's copy carries only in-frame clones and drops some. The sample lists some 2.4 million clones; roughly 93% were seen once. The CDR3 loop spans 11 amino acids. Germline V lookup: CDR1 SNHLY, CDR2 FYNNEI. V lost 6 bases and J lost 11; bases outside the gene matches: 4. The receptor was derived from a man younger than 30 in good health. Some clones in this sample may be carry-over from other donors' samples. The specimen sequenced was naive CD4+ T cells from PBMCs. Subset indicated: CD45RA+ positively selected. The chain has TRBV2 and TRBJ1-1; 9 bases are shared with TRBD1. CDR3 region: CASRDRGEAFF. CDR3 nucleotides: TGTGCCAGCAGGGACAGGGGTGAGGCTTTCTTT. Variable domain in full (rest from reference TRBV2 and TRBJ1-1): EPEVTQTPSHQVTQMGQEVILRCVPISNHLYFYWYRQILGQKVEFLVSFYNNEISEKSEIFDDQFSVERPDGSNFTLKIRSTKLEDSAMYFCASRDRGEAFFGQGTRLTVV.